Shown below are 19 T cell receptor beta chains from a single sample sequenced in a study of CD4 T cells in relation to SARS-CoV-2 and coronaviruses. TCRdb keeps only in-frame clones here, not all; method: immunoSEQ multiplex PCR. The sample has approximately 50,000 clones, about 91% seen once. The sample comprised naive CD4+ T cells from PBMCs. Subset described: naive CD4+ T cells isolated by negative enrichment. The source is an adult with COVID-19.

The gene calls are TRBV7-2 and TRBJ2-4; 8 positions agree with TRBD2. In germline, CDR1 is SGHTA, CDR2 FQGNSA. This CDR3 has 14 residues. The V gene end was trimmed by 3 bases and the J gene end by 3 bases; junction bases not matched to a gene: 1. CDR3 sequence reads: CASSFTSGKNIQYF. CDR3 bases: TGTGCCAGCAGCTTCACTAGCGGCAAAAACATTCAGTACTTC.

This chain connects TRBV5-8 to TRBJ1-4, with D possibly TRBD1 on 6 matching bases. The CDR3 covers 17 residues. Per the germline V gene, CDR1 is SGHTS and CDR2 is YDEGEE. Trimming pared 0 bases from V and 3 bases from J, leaving 15 bases between. The CDR3 nucleotides are TGTGCCAGCAGCTTGGTTGGCAGGGGTTCGGCTAATGAAAAACTGTTTTTT. It yields the protein CASSLVGRGSANEKLFF.

The V call is TRBV11-2, the J call TRBJ1-1, with D hard to call. V was cut by 5 bases and J by 4 bases, with 17 bases left in between. In germline, CDR1 is SGHAT, CDR2 FQNNGV. The CDR3 totals 15 residues. Here the CDR3 reads CASSQTRRGLTEAFF. The CDR3 DNA follows: TGTGCCAGCAGCCAGACGCGCCGGGGTCTCACTGAAGCTTTCTTT.

The chain links TRBV27 to TRBJ1-2; D may be TRBD1 (6 bases). The V end lost 3 bases, the J end lost 6 bases, and 17 bases lay between the germline ends. The CDR3 length is 15 residues. Germline V gene lookup returns CDR1 MNHEY and CDR2 SMNVEV (reference sequence). CDR3 coding DNA: TGTGCCAGCAGTTTCTCCCCGACAGGTTTCAATGGCTACACCTTC. Translating it yields CASSFSPTGFNGYTF.

V and J are TRBV6-1 and TRBJ2-7; D may be TRBD1 (6 bases). Germline CDR1 reads MNHNS; CDR2 reads SASEGT. The ends were cut back, 1 base at V and 4 bases at J, with 20 bases in the middle. This CDR3 has 17 residues. In DNA, the CDR3 is TGTGCCAGCAGTGAAGGGAGCGCTAGGTTCAGGGGTTACGAGCAGTACTTC. It codes for CASSEGSARFRGYEQYF.

A few counts support this clone. The CDR3 protein is CAWSGGEDGYTF. The CDR3 DNA follows: TGTGCCTGGAGTGGAGGGGAGGATGGCTACACCTTC. The J gene is TRBJ1-2, the V gene TRBV30, with a possible D match to TRBD1 (5 bases). CDR3 length: 12 amino acids. Germline V gene lookup returns CDR1 GTSNPN and CDR2 SVGIG (reference sequence). With 1 base removed from V and 6 bases from J, the gap between germline ends came to 9 bases.

The chain carries TRBV19 and TRBJ1-3, with 10 bases fitting TRBD1. Germline CDR1 reads LNHDA; CDR2 reads SQIVND (reference sequence). The junction had 6 bases not matched to a gene; V was cut back by 5 bases and J by 2 bases. This CDR3 spans 16 amino acids. CDR3 DNA sequence: TGTGCCAGTAGTCTCCGGGACAGGGGCGCTGGAAACACCATATATTTT. Translated: CASSLRDRGAGNTIYF.

This clone was seen a single time. The chain has TRBV11-1 and TRBJ2-7; 7 positions agree with TRBD1. CDR1 is SGHAT and CDR2 is FQDESV in the germline V gene (reference sequence). V was clipped by 6 bases and J by 4 bases; unmatched bases: 6. This CDR3 has 13 residues. The CDR3 protein is CASSRTGLYEQYF. The CDR3 nucleotides are TGTGCCAGCAGTCGGACAGGTTTATACGAGCAGTACTTC.

This clone was detected only once. V usage is TRBV6-5 and J usage is TRBJ2-7; perhaps TRBD1 as D (5 bases). This CDR3 contains 11 residues. The V gene's germline CDR1 is MNHEY and CDR2 SVGAGI. V lost 6 bases to trimming and J lost 3 bases, with 6 bases between them. The CDR3 is CASRQVYEQYF. CDR3 in DNA: TGTGCCAGCAGACAGGTCTACGAGCAGTACTTC.

The chain links TRBV10-3 to TRBJ2-7, with D maybe TRBD1 (5 bases). The germline V gene encodes CDR1 ENHRY and CDR2 SYGVKD. This CDR3 is built from 14 residues. V lost 2 bases and J 6 bases, leaving 14 bases between the germline ends. CDR3 region: CAISERQGLAEQYF. The CDR3 region has the DNA TGTGCCATCAGTGAGAGGCAGGGCTTGGCCGAGCAGTACTTC.

The CDR3 DNA reads as TGTGCCAGCAGCTTAACAGGGGTTTCGAACACCGGGGAGCTGTTTTTT. Translated: CASSLTGVSNTGELFF. J is TRBJ2-2 and V is TRBV7-3, with D possibly TRBD1 on 5 matching bases. The CDR3 extends over 16 amino acids. Deletions cut 0 bases from V and 0 bases from J, with 8 bases between. Germline CDR1 SGHTA, CDR2 FQGTGA.

The J gene is TRBJ2-2, the V gene TRBV7-8; 9 bases match TRBD2. J was trimmed by 3 bases and V by 5 bases; bases with no gene match: 7. The CDR3 is made up of 16 amino acids. Germline V gene data show CDR1 as SGHVS and CDR2 as FQNEAQ. This CDR3 reads CASSPVAGVDTGELFF. The CDR3 nucleotides are TGTGCCAGCAGCCCAGTAGCGGGAGTGGACACCGGGGAGCTGTTTTTT.

This chain connects TRBV6-5 to TRBJ1-3; TRBD1 aligns across 7 bases. CDR1 and CDR2 (germline): MNHEY, SVGAGI. The CDR3 is 14 residues long. J gave up 2 bases and V 8 bases, and 6 bases lay outside the gene matches. The CDR3 protein is CASRQGVTGNTIYF. CDR3 DNA: TGTGCCAGCCGACAGGGAGTCACTGGAAACACCATATATTTT.

V usage is TRBV10-3 and J usage is TRBJ2-5, with no clear D. This CDR3 comprises 18 residues. Trimming shortened V by 7 bases and J by 0 bases, and 24 bases separated the two germline ends. The germline CDR1 and CDR2 sequences are ENHRY and SYGVKD. CDR3 coding DNA: TGTGCCATCACCTCGAAGGAAAGGGATGAATGGTACCAAGAGACCCAGTACTTC. Its protein is CAITSKERDEWYQETQYF.

This chain joins TRBV19 and TRBJ2-6, with TRBD2 as a possible D gene (6 bases). V was shortened by 3 bases and J by 0 bases, with 12 bases between the two germline ends. Germline loops: CDR1 LNHDA, CDR2 SQIVND (reference sequence). CDR3 length: 17 residues. The CDR3, as DNA: TGTGCCAGTAGTATCCGCGGGGAGACCTCTGGGGCCAACGTCCTGACTTTC. Protein product: CASSIRGETSGANVLTF.

This chain links TRBV11-3 with TRBJ2-1; weak D call: TRBD1 (6 bases). Germline V CDR1 and CDR2: SGHNT, YENEEA. CDR3 length: 13 residues. The V and J ends lost 5 bases and 5 bases respectively, with 10 bases between them. CDR3 region: CASSPQGNNEQFF. The DNA for the CDR3 is TGTGCCAGCAGCCCCCAGGGGAACAATGAGCAGTTCTTC.

V gene TRBV28 combines with J gene TRBJ2-3, with D tentatively TRBD1 (5 bases). Between the trimmed V and J ends, which lost 3 bases and 0 bases, there was a span of 10 bases. Per germline, CDR1 MDHEN and CDR2 SYDVKM. The CDR3 loop spans 15 amino acids. CDR3 loop: CASSLQGPSTDTQYF. Here the CDR3 DNA reads TGTGCCAGCAGTTTGCAGGGCCCGAGCACAGATACGCAGTATTTT.

The CDR3 DNA sequence: TGTGCCAGCAGCTTCACGGGACAAACGAACACTGAAGCTTTCTTT. It is translated as CASSFTGQTNTEAFF. The chain links TRBV5-4 to TRBJ1-1, with TRBD1 as a possible D gene (6 bases). Looked up from germline, CDR1 is SGHNT and CDR2 is YYREEE (reference sequence). With 2 bases removed from V and 1 base from J, the gap between germline ends came to 12 bases. The CDR3 contains 15 residues.

The V gene is TRBV21-1, the J gene TRBJ2-7. TRBV21-1 is listed as a pseudogene. This CDR3 is 16 amino acids long. CDR3 amino acids: CASSKANGPGTHEQYF. The DNA for the CDR3 is TGTGCCAGCAGCAAAGCGAATGGACCGGGCACCCATGAGCAGTACTTC.